The 8 T cell receptor beta chains below were found in one sample sequenced in a study of cytomegalovirus exposure and HLA in healthy donors. Assay: immunoSEQ multiplex PCR; the TCRdb copy retains only in-frame clones and omits some. The table includes roughly 68,000 clones, roughly 89% detected once. Sequenced sample: PBMCs. The receptors here all came from a woman younger than 35 in good health and CMV-seronegative.

This chain joins TRBV5-1 and TRBJ2-3; 10 nucleotides agree with TRBD2. The V and J ends lost 3 bases and 1 base, in that order; junction bases with no gene match: 5. The germline gives CDR1 SGHRS, CDR2 YFSETQ. This CDR3 has 16 residues. The CDR3 bases are TGCGCCAGCAGCTCCAGCGGGACTAGCGGCACAGATACGCAGTATTTT. Protein product: CASSSSGTSGTDTQYF.

The chain carries TRBV4-1 and TRBJ2-7; 10 nucleotides match TRBD2. This CDR3 comprises 18 residues. Germline V CDR1 and CDR2: MGHRA, YSYEKL. V was pared by 0 bases and J by 2 bases, with 10 bases of the junction left unmatched. This CDR3 reads CASSQDQASGRGPYEQYF. The DNA of the CDR3 is TGCGCCAGCAGCCAAGATCAGGCTAGCGGGAGAGGTCCCTACGAGCAGTACTTC.

This chain uses TRBV7-8 with TRBJ1-2; 9 nucleotides align to TRBD1. CDR3 length: 16 amino acids. The ends lost 5 bases at V and 5 bases at J; junction bases unmatched: 12. Germline V lookup: CDR1 SGHVS, CDR2 FQNEAQ. The CDR3 DNA sequence: TGTGCCAGCAGCCCAGGGAACAGGGGGCGAGATTATGGCTACACCTTC. Its translation is CASSPGNRGRDYGYTF.

V is TRBV30 and J is TRBJ1-4; TRBD1 agrees at 12 bases. The CDR3 spans 15 residues. V lost 2 bases and J lost 8; bases outside the gene matches: 6. Germline assignment: CDR1 GTSNPN and CDR2 SVGIG (reference sequence). The CDR3 DNA follows: TGTGCCTGGAGTCCGGGACAGGGGGCGCGAGAAAAACTGTTTTTT. It is translated as CAWSPGQGAREKLFF.

V is TRBV2 and J is TRBJ2-2; maybe TRBD2 (6 bases). Germline V gives CDR1 SNHLY, CDR2 FYNNEI. The CDR3 runs 14 residues. V was trimmed by 8 bases and J by 1 base, leaving 11 bases between them. The CDR3 here is CASARDWNTGELFF. CDR3 nucleotides: TGTGCCAGCGCCCGGGACTGGAACACCGGGGAGCTGTTTTTT.

For the CDR3, the DNA is TGCGCCAGCGGGATACAGGGGCGAGTTGGCTACACCTTC. It translates to CASGIQGRVGYTF. The chain carries TRBV5-1 and TRBJ1-2; TRBD1 matches at 7 bases. The CDR3 loop spans 13 amino acids. Germline CDR1 is SGHRS and CDR2 is YFSETQ. Losses at the gene ends were 7 bases for V and 7 bases for J; bases not matched to a gene: 10.

The J gene is TRBJ1-6, the V gene TRBV6-1; D unresolved. V was trimmed by 2 bases and J by 0 bases, leaving 14 bases between them. CDR1 and CDR2 from the germline V gene are MNHNS and SASEGT. The CDR3 runs to 18 residues. CDR3 coding DNA: TGTGCCAGCAGTGAATTCCAACTCACTGGCTCCTATAATTCACCCCTCCACTTT. This codes for CASSEFQLTGSYNSPLHF.

This clone has a single count. The chain joins TRBV27 to TRBJ2-1; TRBD1 matches at 7 bases. The CDR3 runs 15 residues. Germline V gene sequence: CDR1 MNHEY, CDR2 SMNVEV (reference sequence). Trimming removed 5 bases from V and 8 bases from J; junction bases left unmatched: 12. CDR3 residues: CASSPRQGLIHEQFF. The DNA for the CDR3 is TGTGCCAGCAGTCCCCGACAGGGTCTTATACATGAGCAGTTCTTC.